These 23 T cell receptor beta chains were sequenced from one sample in a study of shared clonotypes between healthy human individuals. Repertoires were generated with immunoSEQ multiplex PCR, while TCRdb's copy carries only in-frame clones and drops some. Of about 180,000 clones listed, over 85% are singletons. Input material: naive CD4+ T cells sorted from blood. Subset reported: CD45RA+ positively selected. Source of these receptors: a woman younger than 45 in good health.

The chain employs TRBV7-3 and TRBJ2-1; 9 bases agree with TRBD2. The length of the CDR3 is 15 residues. The germline V gene has CDR1 SGHTA and CDR2 FQGTGA. V lost 5 bases to trimming and J lost 4 bases; unmatched junction nucleotides: 6. The CDR3 protein is CASSPGAGGYNEQFF. The CDR3 bases are TGTGCCAGCAGCCCGGGTGCGGGAGGGTACAATGAGCAGTTCTTC.

The rearrangement uses TRBV28 and TRBJ2-7; 8 nucleotides align to TRBD2. J lost 3 bases, V lost 6 bases, and 7 bases had no gene match. The CDR3 is 14 residues long. The germline gives CDR1 MDHEN, CDR2 SYDVKM. The DNA for the CDR3 is TGTGCCAGCAGGAGGAGGACTAGCTACTACGAGCAGTACTTC. As protein: CASRRRTSYYEQYF.

This clone came up once. V and J are TRBV5-6 and TRBJ1-1; D is unresolved. The germline V gene encodes CDR1 SGHDT and CDR2 YYEEEE. V was trimmed by 1 base and J by 4 bases, leaving 2 bases between them. The CDR3 is made up of 11 amino acids. The chain's CDR3 is CASSLSTEAFF. For the CDR3, the DNA is TGTGCCAGCAGCTTGAGCACTGAAGCTTTCTTT.

J is TRBJ2-7 and V is TRBV6-1; 11 positions agree with TRBD2. The CDR3 length is 15 residues. The V segment lost 5 bases and the J segment 4 bases; nucleotides outside the gene matches: 7. Germline V gene data show CDR1 as MNHNS and CDR2 as SASEGT. The chain's CDR3 is CASSPTSGRIYEQYF. The CDR3 DNA reads as TGTGCCAGCAGTCCTACTAGCGGGAGAATTTACGAGCAGTACTTC.

The gene calls are TRBV2 and TRBJ2-1, with 13 bases that match TRBD2. This CDR3 has 16 amino acids. Per the germline V gene, CDR1 is SNHLY and CDR2 is FYNNEI. Trimming at V came to 6 bases and at J to 4 bases, leaving 6 bases not matched to a gene. The DNA of the CDR3 is TGTGCCAGCAGGGGGACTAGCGGGGCGAGATACAATGAGCAGTTCTTC. Translated, it gives CASRGTSGARYNEQFF.

The CDR3 sequence: CSGWVSGVRPGELFF. Written as DNA, the CDR3 is TGCAGCGGTTGGGTTAGCGGGGTTAGGCCCGGGGAGCTGTTTTTT. This chain joins TRBV29-1 and TRBJ2-2; the match to TRBD2 covers 8 bases. CDR1 is SQVTM and CDR2 is ANQGSEA in the germline V gene. The CDR3 is made up of 15 amino acids. The junction had 13 bases not matched to a gene; V was cut back by 7 bases and J by 6 bases.

The gene calls are TRBV7-6 and TRBJ1-3, with 9 bases fitting TRBD1. Germline lookup yields CDR1 SGHVS and CDR2 FNYEAQ. The junction had 4 bases not matched to a gene; V was cut back by 5 bases and J by 2 bases. CDR3 length equals 15 residues. The chain's CDR3 is CASSPGQGPGNTIYF. CDR3 nucleotide sequence: TGTGCCAGCAGCCCGGGACAGGGCCCTGGAAACACCATATATTTT.

The chain couples TRBV2 to TRBJ1-4; a possible D gene is TRBD1 (6 bases). The CDR3 has 14 residues. V was trimmed by 4 bases and J by 0 bases, leaving 6 bases between them. The germline V gene has CDR1 SNHLY and CDR2 FYNNEI. This CDR3 reads CASSGTATNEKLFF. The CDR3 bases are TGTGCCAGCAGTGGGACAGCAACTAATGAAAAACTGTTTTTT.

This clone showed up just a few times. This chain's CDR3 is CASRSYGTDYEQYF. CDR3 in DNA: TGTGCCAGCAGGAGCTATGGGACAGACTACGAGCAGTACTTC. The chain carries TRBV6-5 and TRBJ2-7, with 7 bases matching TRBD1. V was clipped by 6 bases and J by 3 bases; unmatched bases: 8. There are 14 residues in the CDR3. The germline gives CDR1 MNHEY, CDR2 SVGAGI.

The chain has TRBV28 and TRBJ1-5; D gene uncertain. Looked up from germline, CDR1 is MDHEN and CDR2 is SYDVKM. The CDR3 sequence is 12 residues long. V dropped 4 bases and J dropped 6 bases, with 7 bases sitting between them. This chain's CDR3 is CASSWGGQPQHF. DNA for the CDR3: TGTGCCAGCAGTTGGGGTGGTCAGCCCCAGCATTTT.

The chain carries TRBV5-1 and TRBJ1-5; unclear D gene. Between the trimmed V and J ends, which lost 0 bases and 0 bases, there was a span of 19 bases. The CDR3 has 19 residues. Germline V CDR1 and CDR2: SGHRS, YFSETQ. CDR3 amino acids: CASSLVKADTEYSNQPQHF. The CDR3 DNA sequence: TGCGCCAGCAGCTTGGTTAAGGCAGACACTGAGTATAGCAATCAGCCCCAGCATTTT. The full variable domain, its missing parts supplied by reference TRBV5-1 and TRBJ1-5, is KAGVTQTPRYLIKTRGQQVTLSCSPISGHRSVSWYQQTPGQGLQFLFEYFSETQRNKGNFPGRFSGRQFSNSRSEMNVSTLELGDSALYLCASSLVKADTEYSNQPQHFGDGTRLSIL.

This rearrangement joins TRBV4-1 to TRBJ2-5; D call uncertain. The J call could be wrong; TRBJ2-7 is a better fit for the DNA end. The CDR3 is 14 residues long. CDR1 MGHRA and CDR2 YSYEKL come from the germline V gene. The DNA for the CDR3 is TGCGCCAGCAGCCAAGGAGGATTTCCCTACGAGCAGTACTTC. Translated: CASSQGGFPYEQYF.

This sequence joins TRBV9 and TRBJ2-7; 8 bases align to TRBD1. Germline loops: CDR1 SGDLS, CDR2 YYNGEE. Unmatched junction bases numbered 3, after V lost 2 bases and J lost 2 bases. CDR3 length: 14 residues. The CDR3 DNA reads as TGTGCCAGCAGCGTTCGGACAGGGCCCTACGAGCAGTACTTC. This translates into CASSVRTGPYEQYF.

The chain carries TRBV5-1 and TRBJ2-6; 9 bases are a match to TRBD1. CDR3 length: 15 amino acids. Germline CDR1 is SGHRS and CDR2 is YFSETQ. The junction had 6 bases not matched to a gene; V was cut back by 3 bases and J by 8 bases. For the CDR3, the DNA is TGCGCCAGCAGCTCCGGACAGGGGCTTTCCAACGTCCTGACTTTC. Amino acids: CASSSGQGLSNVLTF.

V and J are TRBV19 and TRBJ1-2; D unclear. V lost 4 bases to trimming and J lost 2 bases, with 17 bases between them. The CDR3 loop spans 16 amino acids. Per the germline V gene, CDR1 is LNHDA and CDR2 is SQIVND (reference sequence). Written as DNA, the CDR3 is TGTGCCAGTAGTAATGGTCTGGGGAGAGCGAACTATGGCTACACCTTC. It codes for CASSNGLGRANYGYTF.

The chain carries TRBV7-9 and TRBJ2-3; D unclear. Looked up from germline, CDR1 is SEHNR and CDR2 is FQNEAQ (reference sequence). The CDR3 has 12 amino acids. Trimming cost V 7 bases and J 3 bases, with 8 bases left between them. The CDR3 sequence: CASNILTDTQYF. CDR3 DNA sequence: TGTGCCAGCAATATCCTAACAGATACGCAGTATTTT.

The CDR3, as DNA: TGTGCCAGCAGCGAGGACAGGGTGAACACTGAAGCTTTCTTT. Its protein product is CASSEDRVNTEAFF. The chain has TRBV7-9 and TRBJ1-1; 8 positions agree with TRBD1. Germline trimming cut 5 bases from V and 0 bases from J; bases unmatched to any gene: 2. CDR3 length: 14 residues. Germline CDR1 reads SEHNR; CDR2 reads FQNEAQ (reference sequence). The variable domain in full, with the rest retrieved from reference TRBV7-9 and TRBJ1-1, is DTGVSQNPRHKITKRGQNVTFRCDPISEHNRLYWYRQTLGQGPEFLTYFQNEAQLEKSRLLSDRFSAERPKGSFSTLEIQRTEQGDSAMYLCASSEDRVNTEAFFGQGTRLTVV.

The rearrangement joins TRBV4-2 to TRBJ1-5; weak D call: TRBD1 (5 bases). Germline CDR1 and CDR2: LGHNA and YNFKEQ. The CDR3 spans 13 residues. Trimming stripped 1 base from V and 5 bases from J, with 6 bases between. The CDR3 here is CASSQGGDQPQHF. The CDR3 DNA reads as TGTGCCAGCAGCCAAGGAGGGGATCAGCCCCAGCATTTT.

The V call is TRBV27, the J call TRBJ2-1; 12 nucleotides agree with TRBD2. J lost 9 bases, V lost 8 bases, and 11 bases had no gene match. The CDR3 has 15 residues. Germline CDR1 reads MNHEY; CDR2 reads SMNVEV (reference sequence). Written as DNA, the CDR3 is TGTGCCAGCCGTATCCGGACTAGCGGGATTAGTGAGCAGTTCTTC. This sequence encodes CASRIRTSGISEQFF.

The chain joins TRBV7-2 to TRBJ1-5; the D gene is possibly TRBD1 (5 bases). Germline-derived CDR1 and CDR2 are SGHTA and FQGNSA. The V and J ends lost 4 bases and 0 bases respectively, with 13 bases between them. CDR3 size: 16 residues. The DNA of the CDR3 is TGTGCCAGCAGCTCCGGTGGGGGTATTAGCAATCAGCCCCAGCATTTT. Its translation: CASSSGGGISNQPQHF.

The CDR3 loop is CATSRDRQETQYF. For the CDR3, the DNA is TGTGCCACCAGCAGAGACAGGCAAGAGACCCAGTACTTC. The V call is TRBV15, the J call TRBJ2-5; D is unclear. The length of the CDR3 is 13 residues. The ends were cut back, 0 bases at V and 2 bases at J, with 4 bases in the middle. CDR1 and CDR2 (germline): LNHNV, YYDKDF (reference sequence).

The rearrangement links TRBV14 to TRBJ1-5; D not certain. CDR3 length equals 13 residues. The V end lost 4 bases, the J end lost 4 bases, and 8 bases lay between the germline ends. CDR1 is SGHDN and CDR2 is FVKESK in the germline V gene. Here the CDR3 DNA reads TGTGCCAGCAGCCCGGACCCAAATCAGCCCCAGCATTTT. Its protein product is CASSPDPNQPQHF.

The gene calls are TRBV19 and TRBJ2-7; the D gene is possibly TRBD1 (5 bases). Deletions cut 4 bases from V and 3 bases from J, with 25 bases between. Germline CDR1 is LNHDA and CDR2 is SQIVND (reference sequence). The CDR3 runs to 18 residues. This chain's CDR3 is CASSTIQGQEAGYYEQYF. The CDR3 DNA sequence: TGTGCCAGTAGTACCATCCAGGGTCAAGAGGCAGGGTACTACGAGCAGTACTTC.